The 28 T cell receptor beta chains in this list originate from one sample, sequenced in a study of blood T cell repertoires in COVID-19. Assay used: immunoSEQ multiplex PCR; TCRdb lists only in-frame clones, some missing. The sample records 230,000 or so clones, roughly 76% being singletons. The sample comprised peripheral blood. The source of these receptors is a woman older than 75 with COVID-19, enrolled during active disease.

Notes on this clone: Its ends do not fully match the called genes, so a read error is possible. V usage is TRBV6-2 or TRBV6-3 and J usage is TRBJ2-7, with 8 nucleotides matching TRBD1. Germline values: CDR1 MNHEY, CDR2 SVGEGT. The CDR3 sequence is 11 residues long. CDR3 region: CASSYAGTGHF. The CDR3 region has the DNA TGTGCCAGCAGTTACGCAGGGACAGGTCACTTC.

This clone was counted only a few times. The genes are TRBV19 and TRBJ2-4; tentative D call: TRBD2 (6 bases). This CDR3 has 13 residues. With 9 bases removed from V and 0 bases from J, the gap between germline ends came to 9 bases. Germline V gene sequence: CDR1 LNHDA, CDR2 SQIVND (reference sequence). Here the CDR3 reads CASRELAKNIQYF. The CDR3, as DNA: TGTGCCAGCCGGGAGCTAGCCAAAAACATTCAGTACTTC.

The chain uses TRBV24-1 and TRBJ2-3; tentative D call: TRBD1 (6 bases). The CDR3 runs 14 residues. Germline lookup yields CDR1 KGHDR and CDR2 SFDVKD. The germline V and J ends were trimmed by 5 bases and 4 bases, with 12 bases remaining between them. The CDR3 DNA reads as TGTGCCACCAGTGCGAGGGGGACCCCAGATACGCAGTATTTT. Protein product: CATSARGTPDTQYF.

The chain couples TRBV5-1 to TRBJ2-3, with 8 bases fitting TRBD1. Germline CDR1 is SGHRS and CDR2 is YFSETQ. This CDR3 has 16 residues. The junction had 8 bases not matched to a gene; V was cut back by 0 bases and J by 5 bases. CDR3 DNA: TGCGCCAGCAGCTTGGGGACAGGGACAATAAGAGATACGCAGTATTTT. Its protein is CASSLGTGTIRDTQYF. The entire variable domain, with the rest obtained from reference TRBV5-1 and TRBJ2-3, is as follows: KAGVTQTPRYLIKTRGQQVTLSCSPISGHRSVSWYQQTPGQGLQFLFEYFSETQRNKGNFPGRFSGRQFSNSRSEMNVSTLELGDSALYLCASSLGTGTIRDTQYFGPGTRLTVL.

The chain is built from TRBV27 and TRBJ1-2; 9 bases are a match to TRBD1. This CDR3 spans 15 amino acids. V was pared by 3 bases and J by 1 base, with 3 bases of the junction left unmatched. The germline V gene encodes CDR1 MNHEY and CDR2 SMNVEV (reference sequence). The CDR3 reads CASSLTGGDNYGYTF. The CDR3 nucleotides read TGTGCCAGCAGTTTGACAGGGGGAGATAACTATGGCTACACCTTC.

This chain joins TRBV6-5 and TRBJ2-7, with 7 bases lining up with TRBD1. The germline V gene encodes CDR1 MNHEY and CDR2 SVGAGI. The CDR3 consists of 14 residues. Trimming took 2 bases from V and 1 from J; bases not matched to a gene: 2. The CDR3 bases are TGTGCCAGCAGTTACGGGGGACAGTCCTACGAGCAGTACTTC. It encodes CASSYGGQSYEQYF.

This chain connects TRBV5-1 to TRBJ1-1; 7 bases line up with TRBD1. The CDR3 extends over 16 amino acids. V dropped 5 bases and J dropped 3; count of bases not matched to a gene: 13. Per germline, CDR1 SGHRS and CDR2 YFSETQ. CDR3 DNA sequence: TGCGCCAGCAGATCTCAGCCAGGGGGGATCGACACTGAAGCTTTCTTT. Translating gives CASRSQPGGIDTEAFF.

V usage is TRBV19 and J usage is TRBJ2-1, with TRBD2 matching 7 bases. This CDR3 spans 16 amino acids. Germline lookup yields CDR1 LNHDA and CDR2 SQIVND (reference sequence). Unmatched junction bases numbered 11, after V lost 5 bases and J lost 4 bases. CDR3 sequence (DNA): TGTGCCAGTAGTGAGGGAGGGGCTGAAGATTACAATGAGCAGTTCTTC. Encoded protein: CASSEGGAEDYNEQFF.

This sequence joins TRBV7-9 and TRBJ2-6; maybe TRBD1 (6 bases). Germline V lookup: CDR1 SEHNR, CDR2 FQNEAQ (reference sequence). Trimming shortened V by 5 bases and J by 8 bases, and 16 bases separated the two germline ends. The CDR3 runs 15 residues. CDR3 in amino acids: CASSESRGASNVLTF. The CDR3 coding sequence is TGTGCCAGCAGCGAATCCAGGGGAGCGTCCAACGTCCTGACTTTC.

About this clone: The sample contains more than one DNA sequence encoding this CDR3. V gene TRBV6-5 combines with J gene TRBJ1-5; D is possibly TRBD1 (5 bases). Trimming stripped 0 bases from V and 2 bases from J, with 8 bases between. CDR3 length: 15 amino acids. CDR1 is MNHEY and CDR2 is SVGAGI in the germline V gene. The CDR3 nucleotides are TGTGCCAGCAGTTACTCGCAAGGGGGCAATCAGCCCCAGCATTTT. This encodes CASSYSQGGNQPQHF.

J is TRBJ1-2 and V is TRBV5-1; D perhaps matches TRBD1 (6 bases). The CDR3 spans 15 residues. Germline-derived CDR1 and CDR2 are SGHRS and YFSETQ. Trimming shortened V by 0 bases and J by 8 bases, and 17 bases separated the two germline ends. The CDR3: CASSLDTGYGWGYTF. CDR3 nucleotide sequence: TGCGCCAGCAGCTTGGATACAGGGTACGGTTGGGGCTACACCTTC. Based on the CDR3 plus reference TRBV5-1 and TRBJ1-2, the full variable domain is KAGVTQTPRYLIKTRGQQVTLSCSPISGHRSVSWYQQTPGQGLQFLFEYFSETQRNKGNFPGRFSGRQFSNSRSEMNVSTLELGDSALYLCASSLDTGYGWGYTFGSGTRLTVV.

This CDR3 is CASSLKSSGSQRQDTQYF. The CDR3 nucleotides read TGTGCCAGCAGCTTAAAATCTAGCGGGAGCCAGCGTCAGGATACGCAGTATTTT. The rearrangement joins TRBV7-2 to TRBJ2-3; 10 nucleotides match TRBD2. The V gene end was trimmed by 2 bases and the J gene end by 6 bases; junction bases not matched to a gene: 14. Germline V CDR1 and CDR2: SGHTA, FQGNSA. CDR3 length: 18 residues.

This sequence joins TRBV6-6 and TRBJ2-7; either TRBD1 or TRBD2 may fit D (7 bases each). The CDR3 consists of 18 residues. Trimming took off 6 bases at V and 5 bases at J, with 29 bases between the two ends. Germline CDR1 and CDR2: MNHNY and SVGAGI (reference sequence). The CDR3 here is CASRRQGGDWGWVDEQYF. In DNA, the CDR3 is TGTGCCAGCAGACGACAGGGAGGGGATTGGGGCTGGGTTGACGAGCAGTACTTC.

The chain joins TRBV6-5 to TRBJ1-5; D is perhaps TRBD1 (5 bases). V was cut by 0 bases and J by 2 bases, with 11 bases left in between. The germline V gene encodes CDR1 MNHEY and CDR2 SVGAGI. There are 16 residues in the CDR3. The CDR3 here is CASSYSARVGNQPQHF. CDR3 sequence (DNA): TGTGCCAGCAGTTACTCGGCCAGGGTGGGCAATCAGCCCCAGCATTTT.

V is TRBV28 and J is TRBJ2-5; weak D call: TRBD2 (5 bases). Trimming cost V 5 bases and J 7 bases, with 20 bases left between them. This CDR3 has 15 amino acids. CDR1 and CDR2 from the germline V gene are MDHEN and SYDVKM. CDR3 sequence (DNA): TGTGCCAGCAGTAGGGCTCCCGAGGGTGTTGGGACCCAGTACTTC. Protein: CASSRAPEGVGTQYF.

As to this clone: The identical CDR3 is also encoded by other nucleotide sequences in the sample. The chain uses TRBV5-1 and TRBJ1-2, with D possibly being TRBD1 (5 bases). Germline V gene lookup returns CDR1 SGHRS and CDR2 YFSETQ. The CDR3 sequence is 14 residues long. V lost 1 base to trimming and J lost 2 bases, with 9 bases between them. Here the CDR3 reads CASSLTAGNYGYTF. The DNA for the CDR3 is TGCGCCAGCAGCTTGACCGCAGGGAACTATGGCTACACCTTC.

This chain links TRBV27 with TRBJ1-4; possibly TRBD1 for D (6 bases). V lost 2 bases to trimming and J lost 7 bases, with 11 bases between them. The germline V gene encodes CDR1 MNHEY and CDR2 SMNVEV (reference sequence). The CDR3 runs to 14 residues. CDR3 sequence (DNA): TGTGCCAGCAGTTTAGAGGGGGTTGGTGAAAAACTGTTTTTT. This encodes CASSLEGVGEKLFF.

The chain employs TRBV6-6 and TRBJ1-3; D perhaps matches TRBD1 (5 bases). V lost 2 bases, J lost 7 bases, and 15 bases lay in between. The germline V gene has CDR1 MNHNY and CDR2 SVGAGI (reference sequence). The CDR3 runs 15 residues. The CDR3 spells CASSYGGDPWNTIYF. The CDR3 nucleotides read TGTGCCAGCAGTTACGGGGGGGACCCCTGGAACACCATATATTTT.

CDR3: CASLGGAANTGELFF. The CDR3 DNA sequence: TGCGCCAGCCTAGGGGGCGCCGCGAACACCGGGGAGCTGTTTTTT. The V gene is TRBV5-1, the J gene TRBJ2-2, with TRBD1 matching 7 bases. The ends lost 7 bases at V and 0 bases at J; junction bases unmatched: 6. The CDR3 consists of 15 residues. Per germline, CDR1 SGHRS and CDR2 YFSETQ. The whole variable domain, remainder taken from reference TRBV5-1 and TRBJ2-2, is KAGVTQTPRYLIKTRGQQVTLSCSPISGHRSVSWYQQTPGQGLQFLFEYFSETQRNKGNFPGRFSGRQFSNSRSEMNVSTLELGDSALYLCASLGGAANTGELFFGEGSRLTVL.

The J gene is TRBJ2-5, the V gene TRBV18; 7 bases align to TRBD1. This CDR3 spans 14 amino acids. V trimming: 6 bases; J trimming: 0 bases; junction bases outside the gene matches: 4. Per the germline V gene, CDR1 is KGHSH and CDR2 is LQKENI. CDR3 amino acids: CASSQTGNQETQYF. The CDR3 nucleotides read TGTGCCAGCTCCCAGACAGGGAACCAAGAGACCCAGTACTTC.

This clone appeared a few times. V gene TRBV15 combines with J gene TRBJ1-5; no reliable D call. V was shortened by 0 bases and J by 4 bases, with 13 bases between the two germline ends. Germline V CDR1 and CDR2: LNHNV, YYDKDF (reference sequence). CDR3 size: 16 residues. DNA of the CDR3: TGTGCCACCAGCAGAGATCGTCGGGGTTTTAATCAGCCCCAGCATTTT. Translated: CATSRDRRGFNQPQHF. Full variable domain (rest looked up from reference TRBV15 and TRBJ1-5): DAMVIQNPRYQVTQFGKPVTLSCSQTLNHNVMYWYQQKSSQAPKLLFHYYDKDFNNEADTPDNFQSRRPNTSFCFLDIRSPGLGDTAMYLCATSRDRRGFNQPQHFGDGTRLSIL.

The V gene is TRBV30, the J gene TRBJ1-1; D unclear. V lost 4 bases and J lost 0, with 9 bases in between. The CDR3 loop spans 13 amino acids. The germline CDR1 and CDR2 sequences are GTSNPN and SVGIG (reference sequence). CDR3 sequence (DNA): TGTGCCTGGAAAAACAGCCTGAACACTGAAGCTTTCTTT. Its translation: CAWKNSLNTEAFF.

The genes are TRBV5-4 and TRBJ2-1, with 9 positions matching TRBD1. With V trimmed by 5 bases and J by 3 bases, 6 bases remained unmatched. The CDR3 sequence is 15 residues long. In germline, CDR1 is SGHNT, CDR2 YYREEE (reference sequence). CDR3 sequence: CASSTGGSVYNEQFF. The CDR3 DNA follows: TGTGCCAGCAGTACAGGGGGCTCGGTCTACAATGAGCAGTTCTTC.

V and J are TRBV14 and TRBJ1-3, with D perhaps matching TRBD1 (6 bases). V gave up 0 bases and J gave up 3 bases, with 15 bases separating them. The CDR3 has 17 residues. Germline CDR1 is SGHDN and CDR2 is FVKESK. CDR3 in amino acids: CASSQDANRVGGNTIYF. The DNA for the CDR3 is TGTGCCAGCAGCCAAGATGCGAACAGGGTCGGTGGAAACACCATATATTTT.

The V call is TRBV6-5, the J call TRBJ1-5; tentatively, D is TRBD1 (6 bases). The CDR3 length is 16 residues. With 4 bases removed from V and 1 base from J, the gap between germline ends came to 14 bases. Germline CDR1 reads MNHEY; CDR2 reads SVGAGI. DNA for the CDR3: TGTGCCAGCAGTTCCAGCCAGAGGGGGAGCAATCAGCCCCAGCATTTT. Translated, it gives CASSSSQRGSNQPQHF.

This chain joins TRBV29-1 and TRBJ1-2; 7 bases map to TRBD1. Losses at the gene ends were 4 bases for V and 1 base for J; bases not matched to a gene: 3. Looked up from germline, CDR1 is SQVTM and CDR2 is ANQGSEA. This CDR3 is 13 amino acids long. The CDR3 nucleotides read TGCAGCGTTGCCAGGGACAGTAACTATGGCTACACCTTC. It encodes CSVARDSNYGYTF.

The chain joins TRBV27 to TRBJ2-2, with 11 positions matching TRBD2. The V gene end was trimmed by 6 bases and the J gene end by 4 bases; junction bases not matched to a gene: 7. Germline assignment: CDR1 MNHEY and CDR2 SMNVEV (reference sequence). This CDR3 is 16 amino acids long. The CDR3 reads CASSPTSGISTGELFF. As DNA, the CDR3 is TGTGCCAGCAGCCCGACTAGCGGGATCTCCACCGGGGAGCTGTTTTTT.

The chain employs TRBV18 and TRBJ1-5; the match to TRBD1 covers 8 bases. Trimming cost V 3 bases and J 5 bases; bases outside gene matches: 3. Germline V gene data show CDR1 as KGHSH and CDR2 as LQKENI. CDR3 size: 14 residues. CDR3 nucleotide sequence: TGTGCCAGCTCACCCTCGACAGGGGATCAGCCCCAGCATTTT. It yields the protein CASSPSTGDQPQHF.